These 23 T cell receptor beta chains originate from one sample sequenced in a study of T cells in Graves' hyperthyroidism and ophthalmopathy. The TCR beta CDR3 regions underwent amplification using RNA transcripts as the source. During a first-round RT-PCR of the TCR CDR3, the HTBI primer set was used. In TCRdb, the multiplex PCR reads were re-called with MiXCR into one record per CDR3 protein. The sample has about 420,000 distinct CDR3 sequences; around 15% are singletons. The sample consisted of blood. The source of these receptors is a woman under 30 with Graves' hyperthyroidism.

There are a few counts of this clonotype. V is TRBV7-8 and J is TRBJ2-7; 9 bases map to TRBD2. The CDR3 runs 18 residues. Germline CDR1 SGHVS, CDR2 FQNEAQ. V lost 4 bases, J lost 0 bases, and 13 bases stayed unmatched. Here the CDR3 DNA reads TGTGCCAGCAGCTCCCCAATGCGGGAGGGCCTCAGCTCCTACGAGCAGTACTTC. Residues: CASSSPMREGLSSYEQYF.

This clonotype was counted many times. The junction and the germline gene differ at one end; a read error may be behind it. This chain's CDR3 is CASSLGLAGVNEQFF. CDR3 nucleotides: TGTGCCAGCAGCTTAGGACTAGCGGGAGTCAATGAGCAGTTCTTC. The chain uses TRBV5-1 and TRBJ2-1, with 13 bases lining up with TRBD2. The CDR3 length is 15 residues. Germline loops: CDR1 SGHRS, CDR2 YFSETQ.

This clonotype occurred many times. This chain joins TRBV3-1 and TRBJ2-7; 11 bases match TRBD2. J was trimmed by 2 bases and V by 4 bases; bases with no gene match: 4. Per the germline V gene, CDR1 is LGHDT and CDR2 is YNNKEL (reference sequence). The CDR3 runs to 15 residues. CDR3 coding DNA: TGTGCCAGCAGCCGGGCACTAGCGGGAGCCTACGAGCAGTACTTC. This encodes CASSRALAGAYEQYF.

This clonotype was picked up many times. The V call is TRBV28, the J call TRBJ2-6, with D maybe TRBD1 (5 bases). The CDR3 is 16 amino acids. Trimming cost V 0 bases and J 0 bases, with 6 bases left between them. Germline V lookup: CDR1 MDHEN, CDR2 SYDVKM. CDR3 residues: CASSLWTDSGANVLTF. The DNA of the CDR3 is TGTGCCAGCAGTTTATGGACAGACTCTGGGGCCAACGTCCTGACTTTC.

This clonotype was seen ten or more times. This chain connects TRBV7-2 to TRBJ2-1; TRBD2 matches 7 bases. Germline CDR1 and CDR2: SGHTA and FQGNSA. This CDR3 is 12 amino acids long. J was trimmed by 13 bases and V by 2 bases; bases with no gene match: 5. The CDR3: CASSLLRENQFF. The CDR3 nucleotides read TGTGCCAGCAGCTTATTGCGGGAGAATCAGTTCTTC.

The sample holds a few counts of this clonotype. DNA for the CDR3: TGTGCCAGCAGTGCTCGGATGGAGAATCAGCCCCAGCATTTT. It translates to CASSARMENQPQHF. V gene TRBV6-2 or TRBV6-3 combines with J gene TRBJ1-5; no clear D. Trimming stripped 5 bases from V and 4 bases from J, with 12 bases between. In germline, CDR1 is MNHEY, CDR2 SVGEGT. The CDR3 runs to 14 residues.

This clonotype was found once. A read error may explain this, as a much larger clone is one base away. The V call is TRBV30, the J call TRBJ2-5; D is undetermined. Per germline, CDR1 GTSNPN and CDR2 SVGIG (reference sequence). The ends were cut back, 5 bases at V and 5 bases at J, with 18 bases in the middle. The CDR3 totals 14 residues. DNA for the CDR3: TGTGCCTGGGTCGCGATAGAGAAGGAGGAGACCCAGTACTTC. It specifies CAWVAIEKEETQYF.

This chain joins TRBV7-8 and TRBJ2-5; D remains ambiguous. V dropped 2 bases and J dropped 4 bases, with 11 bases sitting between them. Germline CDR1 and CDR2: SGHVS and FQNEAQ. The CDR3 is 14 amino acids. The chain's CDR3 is CASSLFERSETQYF. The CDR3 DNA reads TGTGCCAGCAGCTTATTCGAGCGCTCAGAGACCCAGTACTTC.

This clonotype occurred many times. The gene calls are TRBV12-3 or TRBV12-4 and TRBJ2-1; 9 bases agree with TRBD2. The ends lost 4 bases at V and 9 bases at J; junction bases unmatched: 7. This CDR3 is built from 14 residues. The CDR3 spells CASSSLAGASEQFF. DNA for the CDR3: TGTGCCAGCAGTTCCTTAGCGGGAGCGAGTGAGCAGTTCTTC.

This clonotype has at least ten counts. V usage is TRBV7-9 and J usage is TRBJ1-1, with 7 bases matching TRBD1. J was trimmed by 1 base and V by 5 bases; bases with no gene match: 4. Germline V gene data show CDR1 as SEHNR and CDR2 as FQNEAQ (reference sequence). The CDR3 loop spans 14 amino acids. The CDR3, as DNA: TGTGCCAGCAGCCAACGGACAGGGAACACTGAAGCTTTCTTT. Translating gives CASSQRTGNTEAFF.

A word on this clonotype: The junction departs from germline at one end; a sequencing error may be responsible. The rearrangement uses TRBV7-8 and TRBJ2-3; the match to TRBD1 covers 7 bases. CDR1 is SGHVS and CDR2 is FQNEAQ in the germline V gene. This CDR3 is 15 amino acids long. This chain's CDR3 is CASSRQGILTDTQYF. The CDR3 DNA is TGCGCCAGCAGCCGACAGGGAATTTTGACAGATACGCAGTATTTT. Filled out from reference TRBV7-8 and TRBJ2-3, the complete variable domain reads GAGVSQSPRYKVAKRGQDVALRCDPISGHVSLFWYQQALGQGPEFLTYFQNEAQLDKSGLPSDRFFAERPEGSVSTLKIQRTQQEDSAVYLCASSRQGILTDTQYFGPGTRLTVL.

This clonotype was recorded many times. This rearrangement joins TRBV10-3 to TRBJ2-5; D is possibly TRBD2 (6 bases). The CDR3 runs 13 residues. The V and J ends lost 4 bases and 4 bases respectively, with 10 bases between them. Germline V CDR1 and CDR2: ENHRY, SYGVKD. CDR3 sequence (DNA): TGTGCCATCAGTGGGAGGGGTACAGAGACCCAGTACTTC. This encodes CAISGRGTETQYF.

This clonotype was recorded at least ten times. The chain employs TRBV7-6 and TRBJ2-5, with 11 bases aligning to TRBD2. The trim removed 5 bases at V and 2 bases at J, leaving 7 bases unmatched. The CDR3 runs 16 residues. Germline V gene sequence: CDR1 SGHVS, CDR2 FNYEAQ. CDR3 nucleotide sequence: TGTGCCAGCAGCCCCACTAGCGGGAGCCAGCAAGAGACCCAGTACTTC. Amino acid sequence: CASSPTSGSQQETQYF. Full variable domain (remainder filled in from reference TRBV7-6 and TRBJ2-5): GAGVSQSPRYKVTKRGQDVALRCDPISGHVSLYWYRQALGQGPEFLTYFNYEAQQDKSGLPNDRFSAERPEGSISTLTIQRTEQRDSAMYRCASSPTSGSQQETQYFGPGTRLLVL.

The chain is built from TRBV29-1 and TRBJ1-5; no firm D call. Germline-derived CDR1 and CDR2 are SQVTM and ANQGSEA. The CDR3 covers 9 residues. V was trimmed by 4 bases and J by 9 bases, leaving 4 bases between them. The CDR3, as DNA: TGCAGCGTTGGGGGGCCCCAGCATTTT. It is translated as CSVGGPQHF.

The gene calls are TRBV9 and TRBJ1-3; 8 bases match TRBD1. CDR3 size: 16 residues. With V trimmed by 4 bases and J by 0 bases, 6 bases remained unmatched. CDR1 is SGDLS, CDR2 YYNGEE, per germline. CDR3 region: CASSTKTGDSGNTIYF. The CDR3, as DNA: TGTGCCAGCAGCACAAAGACAGGGGACTCTGGAAACACCATATATTTT.

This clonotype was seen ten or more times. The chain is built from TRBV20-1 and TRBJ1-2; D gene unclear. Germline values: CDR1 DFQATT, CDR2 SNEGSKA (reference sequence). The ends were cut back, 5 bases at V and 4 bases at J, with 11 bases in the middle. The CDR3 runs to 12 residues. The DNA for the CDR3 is TGCAGTGCTGTTTCCCCCTCCTATGGCTACACCTTC. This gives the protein CSAVSPSYGYTF.

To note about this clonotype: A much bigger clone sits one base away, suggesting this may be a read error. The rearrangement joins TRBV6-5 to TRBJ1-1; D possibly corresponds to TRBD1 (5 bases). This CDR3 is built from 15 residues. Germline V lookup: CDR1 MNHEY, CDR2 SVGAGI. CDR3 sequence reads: CASSYGGGRNTDAFF. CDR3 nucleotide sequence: TGTGCCAGCAGTTACGGGGGGGGAAGGAACACTGATGCTTTCTTT.

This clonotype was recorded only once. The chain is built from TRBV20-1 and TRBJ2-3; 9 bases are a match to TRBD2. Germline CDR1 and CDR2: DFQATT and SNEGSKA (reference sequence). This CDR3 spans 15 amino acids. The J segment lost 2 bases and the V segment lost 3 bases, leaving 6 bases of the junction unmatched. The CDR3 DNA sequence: TGCAGTGCTAGGCATAGCGGGAGCCCCACAGATACGCAGTATTTT. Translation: CSARHSGSPTDTQYF.

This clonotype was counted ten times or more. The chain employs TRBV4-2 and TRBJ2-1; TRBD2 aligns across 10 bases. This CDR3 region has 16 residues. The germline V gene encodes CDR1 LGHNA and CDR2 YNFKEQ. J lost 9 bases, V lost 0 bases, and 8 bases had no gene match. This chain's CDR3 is CASSQDASGRPLEQFF. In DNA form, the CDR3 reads TGTGCCAGCAGCCAAGATGCTAGCGGGAGACCCCTTGAGCAGTTCTTC.

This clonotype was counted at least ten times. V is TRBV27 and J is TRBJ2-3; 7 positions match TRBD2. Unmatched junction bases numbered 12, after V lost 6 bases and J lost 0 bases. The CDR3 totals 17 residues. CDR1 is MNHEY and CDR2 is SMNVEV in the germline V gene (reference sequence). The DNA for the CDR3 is TGTGCCAGCAGCCCCGGGGGGAAAATCTCGAGCACAGATACGCAGTATTTT. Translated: CASSPGGKISSTDTQYF.

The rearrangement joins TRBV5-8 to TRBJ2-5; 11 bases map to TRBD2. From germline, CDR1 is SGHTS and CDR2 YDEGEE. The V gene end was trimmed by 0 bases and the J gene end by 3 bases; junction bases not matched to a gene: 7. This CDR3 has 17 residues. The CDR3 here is CASSLGLAGNYKETQYF. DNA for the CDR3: TGTGCCAGCAGCTTGGGACTAGCGGGGAATTACAAAGAGACCCAGTACTTC. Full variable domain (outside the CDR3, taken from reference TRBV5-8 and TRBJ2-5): EAGVTQSPTHLIKTRGQQATLRCSPISGHTSVYWYQQALGLGLQFLLWYDEGEERNRGNFPPRFSGRQFPNYSSELNVNALELEDSALYLCASSLGLAGNYKETQYFGPGTRLLVL.

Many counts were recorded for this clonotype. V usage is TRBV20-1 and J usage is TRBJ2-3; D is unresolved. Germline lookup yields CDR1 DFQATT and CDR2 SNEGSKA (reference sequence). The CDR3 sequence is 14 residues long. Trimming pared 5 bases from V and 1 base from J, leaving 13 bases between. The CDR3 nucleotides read TGCAGTGCTCCTGACGTTCAGGGCACAGATACGCAGTATTTT. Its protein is CSAPDVQGTDTQYF.

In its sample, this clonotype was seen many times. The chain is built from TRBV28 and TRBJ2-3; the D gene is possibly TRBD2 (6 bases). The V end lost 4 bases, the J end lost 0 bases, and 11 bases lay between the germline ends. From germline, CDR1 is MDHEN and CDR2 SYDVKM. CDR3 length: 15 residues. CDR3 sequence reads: CASSSRLDSTDTQYF. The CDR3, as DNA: TGTGCCAGCAGTTCCAGACTAGATAGCACAGATACGCAGTATTTT.